Included here is one T cell receptor (beta chain) sequence, with context. Its antigen remains undetermined. No much larger clone exists at a distance of one base, and base qualities are not known. Library preparation was by the immunoSEQ multiplex PCR assay. For the multiplex PCR, a mixture combining 60 forward primers for TCR Vbeta segments and 13 reverse primers for TCR Jbeta segments was used. The CDR3 region of rearranged TCR beta genes was amplified from genomic DNA with a multiplex PCR assay. On the Illumina HiSeq System, the amplified TCR beta libraries were sequenced as 87-base-pair reads. Concerning the study's data processing: A later analysis counted 75 million to 100 million unique TCR beta chains across the 690 or so repertoires, and roughly 10 million of these chains were shared by at least two donors. A nearest-neighbor algorithm error-corrected the raw reads and collapsed the reads into unique sequences, merging closely related sequences to remove PCR and sequencing errors. Alignment of CDR3 sequences to IMGT reference sequences was used to assign V, D and J gene segments. For a sequence to be retained, a match of at least six nucleotides was required to both a V gene segment and a J gene segment. A rearrangement was called productive if the CDR3 had no stop codons and remained in frame with V and J, and every other rearrangement was called non-productive. Following IMGT convention, CDR3 was defined as the stretch from the second conserved V-encoded cysteine to the conserved J-encoded phenylalanine. The earlier analysis of some 600 of the donors excluded sequences that lacked an unambiguous match to a single V gene segment. An earlier analysis of 550 to 650 of the donors classified V segments as functional when productive rearrangements were above 56.7% and as segregating when the standard deviation between donors was above 5%. To diagnose cytomegalovirus status from the catalog of TCR beta chain sequences, a statistical classification framework was built. A later analysis assigned V and J genes by comparing TCR nucleotide sequences with IMGT/GENE-DB human TR gene sequences. Using the TCRdist pipeline, a later analysis assigned CDR3 sequences along with most-parsimonious VDJ recombination scenarios. A later analysis defined each TCR beta chain by its CDR3 amino acid sequence plus V-gene family, and excluded reads lacking a unique V-gene family. As a way to deal with suspected cross-contamination and a sequencing artifact, a later analysis dropped 450 to 700 nucleotide sequences that were highly shared and had low generation probability. A later analysis calculated a clonal expansion index for each public chain from normalized within-repertoire ranks of inferred template counts. Generation probabilities in a later analysis came from a VDJ recombination model fitted to out-of-frame rearrangements, and those results were checked against IGoR. In a later analysis, hypergeometric tests were used to score TCR-TCR, TCR-HLA and TCR-CMV co-occurrence, with a repertoire-size bias correction applied to TCR pairs. False discovery rates were estimated in a later analysis by permuting HLA or CMV assignments 20 times. In a later analysis, co-occurring TCRs were grouped with DBSCAN, and TCRdist sequence similarity was added when clustering was performed within HLA-allele-positive subsets. Co-occurrence clustering excluded repertoires with fewer than 30,000 or more than 120,000 public chains, plus five with anomalous nucleotide sharing. TCRdb holds this immuneACCESS table with in-frame rearrangements only. Some clones are missing; in checked studies, unresolved V genes explain under half, and the rest has no known cause. V and J calls and clone size come straight from that table; D and trimming were deduced from the DNA. This sample has some 140,000 clones in its table, and 79% of those were observed once. The ten largest account for roughly 6.8% of the sample.

The sample belongs to a study of cytomegalovirus exposure and HLA in healthy donors (dated by TCRdb to 2015 to 2018). Context from the whole study: An earlier analysis of roughly 570 of the donors reported 250 to 350 Gb of sequence data and 117 million unique TCR beta sequences obtained from some 170 million T cells. About 300 gigabases of sequencing data and 75 million to 85 million unique TCR sequences made up an early release that covered several hundred HLA-typed donors. The genetic ancestry cluster associated with self-reported Caucasian donors included around four fifths of the approximately 410 genotyped donors. The study aimed to test whether signatures of past pathogen exposure could be identified by cataloging public T cell receptors. The study profiled the T cell repertoires of under 700 subjects by immunosequencing and related them to cytomegalovirus serostatus. A separate validation cohort of about 110 different subjects was used in addition to the roughly 620-subject first cohort. To predict cytomegalovirus infection status, the study combined high-throughput TCR immunosequencing, statistical association of individual TCRs with disease status, and machine learning. To study patterns of TCR occurrence, a later analysis re-analyzed previously published TCR beta repertoires from 666 donors and added high-resolution HLA genotyping. In the later analysis, no new phenotypic data were used to find candidate immune exposures; instead, reliance was placed on TCR beta sequences and their occurrence across donors. An earlier analysis of around 540 of the donors applied high-throughput TCR beta sequencing to assess whether each TCR beta V gene segment acted as functional or pseudogenic. Donor age, sex, ethnicity and CMV serostatus were compiled alongside the repertoire data. A later genetic analysis used genome-wide SNP genotypes for about 60% of the roughly 700 donors, treating that subset as a discovery cohort. Every repertoire in the discovery cohort had been generated on one and the same sequencing platform. HLA typing included class I and class II loci at four-digit resolution. The number of donors typed differed by locus, with roughly 620-630 for A, B, C, DRB1 and DQB1, more than 500 for DQA1, over 600 for DPA1, and under 490 for DPB1. Several DR-DQ haplotypes were treated as single units for association and clustering because of strong linkage in the cohort. Among roughly 400 genotyped donors of the cohort, an average of roughly 230,000 unique TCR beta nucleotide sequences was sequenced per donor, of which about 19% were non-productive.

Its CDR3 holds 14 amino acids, cysteine through phenylalanine. The only DNA kept is the CDR3, 42 bases in frame from the first base. V sheds 4 bases and J sheds 9 bases, leaving 16 bases between their ends. For CDR1 and CDR2, the germline V gene lists LGHNA and YNFKEQ. The cohort was made up of under 800 healthy bone marrow donors. All cohort members were sampled while nominally healthy, although unrecorded immune exposures were likely present. The donor tested CMV seropositive and was one of the 289 seropositive cohort members. A peripheral blood sample was provided by each donor, and peripheral blood mononuclear cells were used for TCR beta sequencing. Genomic DNA extraction from the blood cell samples was performed with the Qiagen DNeasy Blood Extraction Kit. The study at large found these results: An association between a missense DCLRE1C variant and V-gene and J-gene trimming of TCR beta chains was found in a later genetic analysis and replicated in an independent cohort. According to a later analysis, most CMV-associated TCR beta chains appeared to be HLA-restricted, and the HLA associations seemed to be driven largely by CMV exposure. The study gave a list of 150 to 200 TCR beta chains associated with cytomegalovirus. In vitro tests confirmed that a few of the cytomegalovirus-associated TCR beta chains recognize cytomegalovirus antigens. An earlier analysis of approximately 540 of the donors showed that most TCR beta V segments appeared in productive rearrangements either about 87% or about 30% of the time, which broadly matched IMGT annotations. The authors suggested that the approach could potentially be generalized to other disease states and immunological phenotypes. The presence/absence analyses assumed that sequencing depth was roughly uniform across donors, and that assumption may not be true. The sequencing pipeline was judged likely to have produced a cluster of highly shared sequence variants as a technical artifact. According to a later genetic analysis, donors in an Asian-associated ancestry cluster had fewer N-insertions in productive TCRs than the roughly 670-donor mean. A further reported finding was that TCR beta sequences accurately predicted the HLA-A and HLA-B alleles for most subjects in the first cohort. The 87-base-pair reads could not distinguish some IMGT-functional V segments, including TRBV6-2 and TRBV6-3, so those segments were excluded. Because HLA typing was unavailable for some donors at each locus, only the typed subset was used in association tests. In a later analysis, the rate of TCR association differed among HLA loci, with DRB1 alleles having the most associated TCRs and HLA-C alleles having the fewest. Fewer than 20 rarely observed V segments, including chromosome 9 orphons, were excluded from the earlier analysis of just under 600 of the donors because counts were too low. A later analysis reported that several top co-occurrence clusters appeared linked to parvovirus B19, influenza, CMV and Epstein-Barr virus. The classifier was reported to diagnose cytomegalovirus status with high specificity and sensitivity in both the original cohort and the validation cohort. Correlated functional status among segregating V segments might reflect linkage disequilibrium, but an unknown experimental factor could not be ruled out. In a later analysis, around 17,000 TCR beta sequences were associated with specific HLA alleles at a false discovery rate of 0.05. In a later analysis, HLA-associated TCR beta chains showed more clonal expansion and lower generation probabilities than non-associated chains that were equally common. When HLA alleles, especially DR and DQ, strongly co-occurred, TCR associations were difficult to assign to individual alleles. The only immune exposure information available for the cohort was CMV serostatus. While some public TCRs were present in many individuals, most TCR sequences turned up only very rarely across donors. The cohort was sequenced for TCR beta chains only, and without alpha or paired-chain data the features that could be detected were limited.

Sequencing input: PBMCs. This sequence uses TRBV4-2 and TRBJ2-4; TRBD1 is possibly the D segment (5 matching bases). The origin of this receptor is a man in his forties in good health and CMV-seropositive. This receptor has the CDR3 CASSPLTELSIQYF. The DNA is TGTGCCAGCAGCCCTTTGACAGAATTGAGCATTCAGTACTTC.